This T cell receptor beta chain was captured by sequencing in a study of memory CD4+ T cells and cytomegalovirus serostatus. Study at large: Healthy Belgian adult donors included roughly ten CMV-positive and 20 to 30 CMV-negative people. General observations from the study: Median bootstrapped AUC for CMV status was approximately 0.96 originally, about 0.9 US-trained.

Trimming cost V 6 bases and J 6 bases, with 11 bases left between them. The CDR3 covers 12 residues. CDR1 MNHNS and CDR2 SASEGT come from the germline V gene. Single viable CD3+CD4+CD8-CD45RO+ cells were sorted as the memory CD4+ T cells. Here immunoSEQ multiplex PCR was the method, and the copy in TCRdb shows in-frame clones only, minus some. The sample has tens of thousands of clones, roughly 79% seen once. Details on this clone: Antigen specificity is unknown.

This clonotype was obtained from an adult in good health and CMV-seronegative. The V gene is TRBV6-1, the J gene TRBJ1-1; D remains ambiguous. The sequenced material came from memory CD4+ T cells from blood. The CDR3 spells CASSPLRSEAFF. In nucleotides, the CDR3 is TGTGCCAGCAGCCCACTCCGTTCTGAAGCTTTCTTT.